The sequence of this T cell receptor beta chain was determined in a study of T cells in Graves' hyperthyroidism and ophthalmopathy. Diagnosing involved the use of clinical symptoms, serum thyroxine and TRAb, thyroid ultrasound and orbital computed tomography. Using around 10 ml of fresh peripheral blood, PBMCs were prepared. Broader study findings: Among clonotypes expanded in thyroid above 0.001, most were also found in blood.

This clonotype was recorded a few times. Its antigen is not known. RNA transcripts were the template for amplifying TCR beta CDR3 regions. An initial round of RT-PCR targeting the TCR CDR3 relied on the HTBI primer set. Using its own MiXCR run on the multiplex PCR reads, TCRdb lists one record per CDR3 protein. This table has under 600,000 distinct CDR3 sequences, more than 15% appearing once. V lost 3 bases and J 1 base, leaving 9 bases between the germline ends. Per the germline V gene, CDR1 is SGHDN and CDR2 is FVKESK. The CDR3 consists of 14 residues. The chain employs TRBV14 and TRBJ1-1; no firm D call. This TCR was recovered from a woman between 40 and 55 years old with Graves' ophthalmopathy. The sequenced material came from blood. Here the CDR3 reads CASSHDSPNTEAFF. The DNA for the CDR3 is TGTGCCAGCAGCCATGATAGCCCGAACACTGAAGCTTTCTTT.